The 17 T cell receptor beta chains below were found in one sample sequenced in a study of blood T cell repertoires in COVID-19. Clones were sequenced by immunoSEQ multiplex PCR, and TCRdb holds only the in-frame ones, with some missing. The sample has 70,000 to 80,000 clones; 82% are singletons. Input material: peripheral blood. These receptors originate from an elderly woman with acute or convalescent COVID-19.

The rearrangement uses TRBV2 and TRBJ1-3; D ambiguous. V gave up 0 bases and J gave up 5 bases, with 2 bases separating them. Germline V gives CDR1 SNHLY, CDR2 FYNNEI. This CDR3 comprises 12 residues. CDR3 in DNA: TGTGCCAGCAGTGAAGCCAGAAACACCATATATTTT. This codes for CASSEARNTIYF.

The CDR3 DNA follows: TGTGCCAGCAGCGCTAACCAGGCAGCCGGCTACACCTTC. Translation: CASSANQAAGYTF. This chain uses TRBV7-9 with TRBJ1-2; D is unclear. The CDR3 has 13 amino acids. In germline, CDR1 is SEHNR, CDR2 FQNEAQ (reference sequence). V was cut by 5 bases and J by 8 bases, with 15 bases left in between.

J is TRBJ2-1 and V is TRBV12-5, with a possible D match to TRBD2 (5 bases). CDR3 length: 17 amino acids. Trimming cost V 1 base and J 10 bases, with 23 bases left between them. Germline V gives CDR1 LGHNT, CDR2 FRNRAP. CDR3 nucleotide sequence: TGTGCTAGTGGTTTGGAGGTTTCGAGCGGCCAACAGCGGGAGCAGTTCTTC. Amino acids: CASGLEVSSGQQREQFF.

This sequence joins TRBV29-1 and TRBJ2-1; TRBD1 matches at 9 bases. The CDR3 runs to 15 residues. Losses at the gene ends were 1 base for V and 6 bases for J; bases not matched to a gene: 7. Germline CDR1 reads SQVTM; CDR2 reads ANQGSEA. CDR3 residues: CSVEGQTGGANEQFF. Here the CDR3 DNA reads TGCAGCGTTGAAGGACAGACAGGGGGGGCCAATGAGCAGTTCTTC.

V usage is TRBV7-9 and J usage is TRBJ1-4; no clear D. Germline V gives CDR1 SEHNR, CDR2 FQNEAQ (reference sequence). There are 11 residues in the CDR3. V lost 4 bases to trimming and J lost 8 bases, with 5 bases between them. The CDR3 DNA reads as TGTGCCAGCAGCTCCCGGGAAAAACTGTTTTTT. As protein: CASSSREKLFF.

This clone came up a few times. V gene TRBV30 combines with J gene TRBJ1-6; maybe TRBD1 (6 bases). Germline V gives CDR1 GTSNPN, CDR2 SVGIG (reference sequence). This CDR3 region has 14 residues. V lost 0 bases and J lost 11, with 14 bases in between. CDR3 residues: CAWSVARGETPLHF. The DNA of the CDR3 is TGTGCCTGGAGTGTAGCCAGGGGTGAAACACCCCTCCACTTT. Filled out from reference TRBV30 and TRBJ1-6, the complete variable domain reads SQTIHQWPATLVQPVGSPLSLECTVEGTSNPNLYWYRQAAGRGLQLLFYSVGIGQISSEVPQNLSASRPQDRQFILSSKKLLLSDSGFYLCAWSVARGETPLHFGNGTRLTVT.

This chain uses TRBV28 with TRBJ2-7; D is ambiguous. Germline CDR1 and CDR2: MDHEN and SYDVKM. The V end lost 5 bases, the J end lost 5 bases, and 13 bases lay between the germline ends. The length of the CDR3 is 13 residues. The CDR3 reads CASSPHNNHEQYF. The CDR3 DNA is TGTGCCAGCAGTCCACACAACAACCACGAGCAGTACTTC.

The J gene is TRBJ1-6, the V gene TRBV19; no firm D call. Germline values: CDR1 LNHDA, CDR2 SQIVND (reference sequence). The CDR3 consists of 14 residues. Trimming shortened V by 6 bases and J by 0 bases, and 6 bases separated the two germline ends. CDR3 DNA: TGTGCCAGTAGCACGAGCTCCTATAATTCACCCCTCCACTTT. This encodes CASSTSSYNSPLHF.

The chain has TRBV11-2 and TRBJ1-4; D unclear. Germline V gene data show CDR1 as SGHAT and CDR2 as FQNNGV. This CDR3 spans 15 amino acids. V was trimmed by 0 bases and J by 0 bases, leaving 5 bases between them. For the CDR3, the DNA is TGTGCCAGCAGCTTAGATGCAGCAACTAATGAAAAACTGTTTTTT. Protein product: CASSLDAATNEKLFF.

The chain carries TRBV29-1 and TRBJ2-5, with D tentatively TRBD2 (6 bases). CDR1 is SQVTM, CDR2 ANQGSEA, per germline. This CDR3 is 15 amino acids long. The ends were cut back, 1 base at V and 4 bases at J, with 16 bases in the middle. DNA for the CDR3: TGCAGCGTTGAAGTAGGGCTAGCGTTAGGAGAGACCCAGTACTTC. It encodes CSVEVGLALGETQYF.

CDR3 amino acids: CASSPRTGDYGYTF. CDR3 DNA: TGCGCCAGCAGCCCCCGGACAGGGGACTATGGCTACACCTTC. This chain uses TRBV5-1 with TRBJ1-2; 9 bases map to TRBD1. The germline gives CDR1 SGHRS, CDR2 YFSETQ. With V trimmed by 4 bases and J by 3 bases, 4 bases remained unmatched. The CDR3 totals 14 residues. Complete variable domain (other parts from reference TRBV5-1 and TRBJ1-2): KAGVTQTPRYLIKTRGQQVTLSCSPISGHRSVSWYQQTPGQGLQFLFEYFSETQRNKGNFPGRFSGRQFSNSRSEMNVSTLELGDSALYLCASSPRTGDYGYTFGSGTRLTVV.

The chain uses TRBV7-9 and TRBJ1-5, with D tentatively TRBD1 (6 bases). The germline V gene encodes CDR1 SEHNR and CDR2 FQNEAQ (reference sequence). V dropped 5 bases and J dropped 4 bases, with 12 bases sitting between them. This CDR3 has 14 amino acids. CDR3 sequence: CASSEVTGNQPQHF. The CDR3 bases are TGTGCCAGCAGCGAGGTTACAGGGAATCAGCCCCAGCATTTT.

The chain recombines TRBV5-4 with TRBJ2-7; 8 bases map to TRBD2. In germline, CDR1 is SGHNT, CDR2 YYREEE (reference sequence). The CDR3 extends over 14 amino acids. The junction had 7 bases not matched to a gene; V was cut back by 3 bases and J by 5 bases. The CDR3 sequence is CASSSDSGTNEQYF. The DNA of the CDR3 is TGTGCCAGCAGCTCGGATAGCGGGACCAACGAGCAGTACTTC.

This clone appeared a few times. The chain carries TRBV25-1 and TRBJ2-1, with 8 bases that match TRBD2. This CDR3 has 15 residues. Germline values: CDR1 MGHDK, CDR2 SYGVNS. V was pared by 1 base and J by 7 bases, with 6 bases of the junction left unmatched. The DNA of the CDR3 is TGTGCCAGCAGTGAATGGGGCGGGAGGTTAAATGAGCAGTTCTTC. Its translation is CASSEWGGRLNEQFF.

In its sample, this clone was seen once. The chain combines TRBV6-1 with TRBJ1-2; unclear D gene. The germline V and J ends were trimmed by 0 bases and 7 bases, with 6 bases remaining between them. Per the germline V gene, CDR1 is MNHNS and CDR2 is SASEGT. The CDR3 spans 12 residues. The CDR3 sequence: CASSEAQFGYTF. The CDR3 coding sequence is TGTGCCAGCAGTGAAGCACAGTTTGGCTACACCTTC.

As DNA, the CDR3 is TGTGCCAGTAGCTCACAGGGGTCGGAAGCTTTCTTT. Its protein is CASSSQGSEAFF. This chain links TRBV19 with TRBJ1-1; 7 bases fit TRBD1. The V gene end was trimmed by 6 bases and the J gene end by 8 bases; junction bases not matched to a gene: 6. Germline CDR1 LNHDA, CDR2 SQIVND (reference sequence). The CDR3 spans 12 residues.

This clone was seen more than once but under ten times. The V call is TRBV19, the J call TRBJ2-7, with 7 bases lining up with TRBD1. Per the germline V gene, CDR1 is LNHDA and CDR2 is SQIVND (reference sequence). The CDR3 is 16 residues long. Germline trimming cut 0 bases from V and 1 base from J; bases unmatched to any gene: 6. CDR3 protein: CASSIDPGTASYEQYF. Here the CDR3 DNA reads TGTGCCAGTAGTATAGACCCCGGGACAGCGTCCTACGAGCAGTACTTC.